This T cell receptor beta chain stems from a study of synovial regulatory T cells in juvenile arthritis. Study-wide results and limits: iaTreg cells shared more CDR3 sequences with synovial Tregs than other blood Tregs did. iaTreg TCR repertoires were largely private across patients and partially overlapped synovial Teff and blood CPL.

Germline CDR1 and CDR2: MNHNS and SASEGT. The CDR3 runs to 15 residues. This entry has no DNA. Method: immunoSEQ multiplex PCR; TCRdb's copy keeps in-frame clones and lacks some. The sample has 8,000 to 10,000 clones; the top ten hold about 1.1%. Comments on this clone: Its target is not known.

The V gene is TRBV6-1, the J gene TRBJ2-7; without DNA, the TCRdb call of TRBD1 cannot be checked. The TCR was taken from a donor aged 2-29 years with juvenile idiopathic arthritis. Sample: Treg cells from blood. The subset: remaining (HLA-DR-negative) circulating blood Treg cells. CDR3 protein: CASSPRTGGIYEQYF.